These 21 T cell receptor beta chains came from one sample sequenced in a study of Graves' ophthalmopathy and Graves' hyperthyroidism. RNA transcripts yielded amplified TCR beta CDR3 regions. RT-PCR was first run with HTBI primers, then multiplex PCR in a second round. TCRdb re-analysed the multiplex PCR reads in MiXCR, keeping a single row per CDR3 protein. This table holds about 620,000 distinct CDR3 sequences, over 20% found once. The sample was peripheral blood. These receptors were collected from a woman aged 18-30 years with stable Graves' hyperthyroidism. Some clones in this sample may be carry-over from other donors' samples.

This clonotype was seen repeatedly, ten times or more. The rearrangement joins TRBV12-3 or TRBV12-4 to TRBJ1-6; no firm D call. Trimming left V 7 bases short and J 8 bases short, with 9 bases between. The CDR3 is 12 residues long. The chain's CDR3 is CASTQLDSPLHF. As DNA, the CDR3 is TGTGCCAGCACCCAATTGGATTCACCCCTCCACTTT.

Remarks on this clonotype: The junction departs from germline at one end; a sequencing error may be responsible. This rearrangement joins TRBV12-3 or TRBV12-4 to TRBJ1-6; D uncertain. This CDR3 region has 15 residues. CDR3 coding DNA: TGTGCCAGCAGTTTAGCGCTAATGGGGAATTCACCACTCAACTTT. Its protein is CASSLALMGNSPLNF.

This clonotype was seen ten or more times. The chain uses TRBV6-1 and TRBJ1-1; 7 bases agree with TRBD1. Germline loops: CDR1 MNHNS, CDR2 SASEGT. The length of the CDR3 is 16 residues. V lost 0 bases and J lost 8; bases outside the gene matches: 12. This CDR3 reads CASSEAVGGAGLEAFF. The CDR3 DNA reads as TGTGCCAGCAGTGAAGCGGTAGGGGGCGCAGGTCTCGAAGCTTTCTTT.

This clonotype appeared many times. The CDR3 sequence: CASSEPWVAGATYEQYF. Here the CDR3 DNA reads TGTGCCAGCAGTGAGCCGTGGGTAGCGGGGGCAACCTACGAGCAGTACTTC. The chain links TRBV6-2 or TRBV6-3 to TRBJ2-7; 9 bases are a match to TRBD2. This CDR3 has 17 residues. With V trimmed by 5 bases and J by 2 bases, 13 bases remained unmatched. In germline, CDR1 is MNHEY, CDR2 SVGEGT.

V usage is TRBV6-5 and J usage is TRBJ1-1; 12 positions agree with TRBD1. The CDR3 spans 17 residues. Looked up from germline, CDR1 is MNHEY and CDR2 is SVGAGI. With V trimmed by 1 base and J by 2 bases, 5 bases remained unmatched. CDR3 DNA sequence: TGTGCCAGCAGTTACTTGGCGGGGACAGGGGGCAACACTGAAGCTTTCTTT. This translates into CASSYLAGTGGNTEAFF.

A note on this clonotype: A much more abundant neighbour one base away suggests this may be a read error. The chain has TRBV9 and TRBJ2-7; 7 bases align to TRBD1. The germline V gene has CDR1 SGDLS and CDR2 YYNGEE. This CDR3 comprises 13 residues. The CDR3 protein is CASSTGVSYEQCF. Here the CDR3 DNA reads TGTGCCAGCAGCACAGGGGTATCCTACGAGCAGTGCTTC.

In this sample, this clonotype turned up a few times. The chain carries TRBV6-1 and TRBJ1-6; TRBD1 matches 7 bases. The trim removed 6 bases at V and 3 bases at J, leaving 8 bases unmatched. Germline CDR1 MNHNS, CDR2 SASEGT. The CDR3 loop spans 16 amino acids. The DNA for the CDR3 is TGTGCCAGCAGAGTACCGGGACAGAGCTATAATTCACCCCTCCACTTT. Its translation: CASRVPGQSYNSPLHF.

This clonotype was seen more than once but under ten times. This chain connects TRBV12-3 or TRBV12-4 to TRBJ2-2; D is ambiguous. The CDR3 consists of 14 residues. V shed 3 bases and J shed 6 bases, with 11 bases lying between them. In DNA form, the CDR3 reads TGTGCCAGCAGTTTTCAGGAGATGGCCGGGGAGCTGTTTTTT. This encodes CASSFQEMAGELFF.

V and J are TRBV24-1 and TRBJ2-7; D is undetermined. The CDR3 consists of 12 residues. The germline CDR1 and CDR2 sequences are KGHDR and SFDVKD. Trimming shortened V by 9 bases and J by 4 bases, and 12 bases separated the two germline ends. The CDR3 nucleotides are TGTGCCACCCGCCTGGATCGGTACGAGCAGTACTTC. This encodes CATRLDRYEQYF.

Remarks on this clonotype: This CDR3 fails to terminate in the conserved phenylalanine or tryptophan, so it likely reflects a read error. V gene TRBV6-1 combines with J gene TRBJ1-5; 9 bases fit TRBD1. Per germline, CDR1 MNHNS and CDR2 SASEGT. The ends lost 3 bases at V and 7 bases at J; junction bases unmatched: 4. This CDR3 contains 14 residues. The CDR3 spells CASSETGGGQPQHY. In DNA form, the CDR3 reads TGTGCCAGCAGTGAGACAGGGGGAGGACAGCCCCAGCATTAT.

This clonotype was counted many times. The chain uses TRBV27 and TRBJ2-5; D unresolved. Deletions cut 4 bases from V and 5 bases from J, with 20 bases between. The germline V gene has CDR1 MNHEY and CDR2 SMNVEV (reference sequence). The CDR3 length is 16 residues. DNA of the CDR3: TGTGCCAGCAGTTACCAGATAAGGACGGTTATGGAGACCCAGTACTTC. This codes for CASSYQIRTVMETQYF.

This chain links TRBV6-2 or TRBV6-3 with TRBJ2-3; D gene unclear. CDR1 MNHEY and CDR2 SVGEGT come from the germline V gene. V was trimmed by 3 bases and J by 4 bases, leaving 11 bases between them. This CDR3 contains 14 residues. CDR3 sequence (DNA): TGTGCCAGCAGTTATTATCCGACCGCAGATACGCAGTATTTT. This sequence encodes CASSYYPTADTQYF.

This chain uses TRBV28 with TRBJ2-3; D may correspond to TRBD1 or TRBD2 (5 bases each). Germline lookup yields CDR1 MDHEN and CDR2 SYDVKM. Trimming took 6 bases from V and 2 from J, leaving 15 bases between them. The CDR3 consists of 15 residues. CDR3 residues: CASRSPGRITDTQYF. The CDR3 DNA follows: TGTGCCAGCAGGTCACCGGGACGGATCACAGATACGCAGTATTTT.

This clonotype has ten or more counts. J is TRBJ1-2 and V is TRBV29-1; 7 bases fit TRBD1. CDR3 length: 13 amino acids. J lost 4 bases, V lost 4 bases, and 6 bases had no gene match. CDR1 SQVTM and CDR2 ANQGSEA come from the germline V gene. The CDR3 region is CSVGYRGSYGYTF. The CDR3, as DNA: TGCAGCGTTGGGTACAGGGGCAGCTATGGCTACACCTTC.

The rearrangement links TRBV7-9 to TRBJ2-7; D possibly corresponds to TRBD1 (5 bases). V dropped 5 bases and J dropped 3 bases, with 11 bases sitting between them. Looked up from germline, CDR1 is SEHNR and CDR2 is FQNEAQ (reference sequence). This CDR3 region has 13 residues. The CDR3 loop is CASSPDNHYEQYF. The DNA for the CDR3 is TGTGCCAGCAGCCCGGACAATCACTACGAGCAGTACTTC.

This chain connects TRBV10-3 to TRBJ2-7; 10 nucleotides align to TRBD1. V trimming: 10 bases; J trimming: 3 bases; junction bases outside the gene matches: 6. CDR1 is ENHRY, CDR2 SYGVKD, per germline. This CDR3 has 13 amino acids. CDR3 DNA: TGTGCCAGCGGGACAGGGGACGTCTACGAGCAGTACTTC. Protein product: CASGTGDVYEQYF.

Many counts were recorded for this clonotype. CDR3 sequence (DNA): TGTGCCAGCAGTGGACAGGCGGCGGACGAGCAGTACTTC. Translation: CASSGQAADEQYF. This chain joins TRBV6-1 and TRBJ2-7, with D perhaps matching TRBD1 (6 bases). V lost 4 bases and J lost 5, with 12 bases in between. Looked up from germline, CDR1 is MNHNS and CDR2 is SASEGT. CDR3 length: 13 amino acids.

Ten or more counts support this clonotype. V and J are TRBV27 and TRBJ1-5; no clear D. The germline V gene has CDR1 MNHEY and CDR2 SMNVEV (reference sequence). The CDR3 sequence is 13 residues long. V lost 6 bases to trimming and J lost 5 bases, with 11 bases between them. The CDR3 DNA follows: TGTGCCAGCAGCCTGACCTCCCATCAGCCCCAGCATTTT. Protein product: CASSLTSHQPQHF.

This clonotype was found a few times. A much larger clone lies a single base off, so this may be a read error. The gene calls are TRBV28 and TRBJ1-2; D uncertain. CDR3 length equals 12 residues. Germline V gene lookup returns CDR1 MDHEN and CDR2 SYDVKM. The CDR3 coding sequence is TGTGTCAGCCTCAGAGGTGGAGACGGCTACACCTTC. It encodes CVSLRGGDGYTF.

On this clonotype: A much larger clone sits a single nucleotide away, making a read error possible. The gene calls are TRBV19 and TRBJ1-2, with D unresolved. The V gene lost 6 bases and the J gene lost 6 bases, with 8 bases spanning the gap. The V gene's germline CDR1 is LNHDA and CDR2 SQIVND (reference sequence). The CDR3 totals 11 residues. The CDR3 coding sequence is TGTGCCAGTAGCTCGAGAAATGGCTACACCTTC. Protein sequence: CASSSRNGYTF.

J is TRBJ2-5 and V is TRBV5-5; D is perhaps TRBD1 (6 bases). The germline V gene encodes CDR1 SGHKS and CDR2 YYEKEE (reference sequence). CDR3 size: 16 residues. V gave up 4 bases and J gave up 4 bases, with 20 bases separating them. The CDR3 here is CASSPLGDTNIETQYF. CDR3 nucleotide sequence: TGTGCCAGCAGCCCTCTGGGGGACACGAACATAGAGACCCAGTACTTC.